Following are 8 T cell receptor beta chains from one sample sequenced in a study of OX40 agonist ivuxolimab in advanced cancers. The protocol was immunoSEQ multiplex PCR, while the TCRdb copy is restricted to in-frame clones and leaves out a portion. This sample has roughly 92,000 clones, with roughly 80% found just once. The material was CD4+ or CD8+ T cells sorted from blood, obtained in a trial of the OX40 agonist ivuxolimab. All receptors derive from an adult with an advanced solid tumor such as melanoma, head and neck, liver or kidney cancer.

The CDR3 loop is CSTTDEFSYGYTF. Here the CDR3 DNA reads TGCAGCACCACGGACGAGTTTTCCTATGGCTACACCTTC. J is TRBJ1-2 and V is TRBV29-1; the D is unclear. Trimming took off 8 bases at V and 4 bases at J, with 17 bases between the two ends. From germline, CDR1 is SQVTM and CDR2 ANQGSEA. The CDR3 covers 13 residues.

This chain links TRBV5-6 with TRBJ1-2, with TRBD1 matching 7 bases. The CDR3 runs to 15 residues. CDR1 and CDR2 (germline): SGHDT, YYEEEE. The ends lost 0 bases at V and 1 base at J; junction bases unmatched: 3. The CDR3 DNA reads TGTGCCAGCAGCTTGGTAGGGGACAGTAACTATGGCTACACCTTC. Translated, it gives CASSLVGDSNYGYTF.

The chain joins TRBV6-5 to TRBJ1-2; the D gene is possibly TRBD1 (6 bases). V lost 4 bases to trimming and J lost 4 bases, with 13 bases between them. This CDR3 is 14 amino acids long. Germline assignment: CDR1 MNHEY and CDR2 SVGAGI. The CDR3 region has the DNA TGTGCCAGCAGTTCAGGGGAGAGGGTCTATGGCTACACCTTC. Translating gives CASSSGERVYGYTF.

The rearrangement joins TRBV5-8 to TRBJ2-3, with 9 bases matching TRBD1. The germline gives CDR1 SGHTS, CDR2 YDEGEE. Losses at the gene ends were 4 bases for V and 3 bases for J; bases not matched to a gene: 9. This CDR3 is 16 amino acids long. CDR3 loop: CASSLGQGVRTDTQYF. Here the CDR3 DNA reads TGTGCCAGCAGCCTGGGACAGGGAGTGAGGACAGATACGCAGTATTTT.

The chain has TRBV11-2 and TRBJ2-2; the D gene is possibly TRBD1 (6 bases). Per germline, CDR1 SGHAT and CDR2 FQNNGV. Trimming pared 8 bases from V and 1 base from J, leaving 11 bases between. CDR3 length: 14 amino acids. CDR3 amino acids: CASARRGNTGELFF. CDR3 bases: TGTGCCAGCGCCCGCAGGGGGAACACCGGGGAGCTGTTTTTT.

The V and J genes are TRBV11-2 and TRBJ1-6; 10 nucleotides match TRBD1. Trimming removed 2 bases from V and 7 bases from J; junction bases left unmatched: 5. Germline values: CDR1 SGHAT, CDR2 FQNNGV. The CDR3 is 16 residues long. CDR3 residues: CASSLWDRGRNSPLHF. CDR3 DNA: TGTGCCAGCAGCTTATGGGACAGGGGTCGAAATTCACCCCTCCACTTT.

The chain couples TRBV4-3 to TRBJ2-1; D remains unclear. Looked up from germline, CDR1 is LGHNA and CDR2 is YSLEER. CDR3 size: 14 residues. Between the trimmed V and J ends, which lost 1 base and 1 base, there was a span of 5 bases. Here the CDR3 DNA reads TGCGCCAGCAGCCAAGCCAGGTCCTACAATGAGCAGTTCTTC. Translated: CASSQARSYNEQFF.

The genes are TRBV19 and TRBJ1-3; 11 bases are a match to TRBD1. CDR1 is LNHDA and CDR2 is SQIVND in the germline V gene (reference sequence). V lost 3 bases, J lost 8 bases, and 3 bases stayed unmatched. This CDR3 is 14 amino acids long. In nucleotides, the CDR3 is TGTGCCAGTAGTATGGACAGGGGGCCGGACACCATATATTTT. Protein: CASSMDRGPDTIYF.